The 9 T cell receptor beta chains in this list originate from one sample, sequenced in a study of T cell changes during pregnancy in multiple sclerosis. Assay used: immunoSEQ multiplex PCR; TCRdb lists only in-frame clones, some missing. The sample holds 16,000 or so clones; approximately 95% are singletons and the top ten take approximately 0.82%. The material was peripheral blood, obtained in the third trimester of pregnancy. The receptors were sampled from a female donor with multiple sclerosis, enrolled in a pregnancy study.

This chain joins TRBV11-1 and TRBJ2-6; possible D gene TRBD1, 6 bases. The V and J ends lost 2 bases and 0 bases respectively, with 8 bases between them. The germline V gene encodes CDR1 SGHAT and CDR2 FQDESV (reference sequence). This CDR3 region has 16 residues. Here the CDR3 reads CASSLRTASGANVLTF. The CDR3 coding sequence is TGTGCCAGCAGCTTACGGACAGCCTCTGGGGCCAACGTCCTGACTTTC.

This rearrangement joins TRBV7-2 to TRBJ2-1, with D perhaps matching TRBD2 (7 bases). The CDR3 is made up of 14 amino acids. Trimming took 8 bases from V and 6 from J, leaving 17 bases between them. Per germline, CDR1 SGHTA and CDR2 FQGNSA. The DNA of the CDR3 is TGTGCCAGCTTGTGGCGGGGGCGGGGCAATGAGCAGTTCTTC. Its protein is CASLWRGRGNEQFF.

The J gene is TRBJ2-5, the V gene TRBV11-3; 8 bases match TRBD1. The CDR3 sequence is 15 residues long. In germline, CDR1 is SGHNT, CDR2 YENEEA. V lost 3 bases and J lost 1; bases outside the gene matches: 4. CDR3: CASSFYTGGQETQYF. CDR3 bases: TGTGCCAGCAGCTTTTACACAGGGGGCCAAGAGACCCAGTACTTC.

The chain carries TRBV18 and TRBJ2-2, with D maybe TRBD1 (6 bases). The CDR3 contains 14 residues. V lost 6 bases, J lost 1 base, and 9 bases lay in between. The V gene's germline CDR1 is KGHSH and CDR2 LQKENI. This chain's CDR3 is CASSSGQNTGELFF. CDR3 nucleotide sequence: TGTGCCAGCTCCTCGGGACAGAACACCGGGGAGCTGTTTTTT.

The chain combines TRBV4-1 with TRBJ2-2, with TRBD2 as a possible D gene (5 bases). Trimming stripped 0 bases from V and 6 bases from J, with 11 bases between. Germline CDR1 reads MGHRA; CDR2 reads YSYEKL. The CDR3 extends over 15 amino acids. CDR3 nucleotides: TGCGCCAGCAGCCAAGAAGAGCTAGCCCCCGGGGAGCTGTTTTTT. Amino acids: CASSQEELAPGELFF.

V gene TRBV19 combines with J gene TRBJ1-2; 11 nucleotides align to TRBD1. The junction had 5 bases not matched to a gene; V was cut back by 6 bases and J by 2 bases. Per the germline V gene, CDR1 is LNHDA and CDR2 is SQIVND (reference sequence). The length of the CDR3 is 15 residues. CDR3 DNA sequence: TGTGCCAGTAGCCTCGGACAGGGGGCGAACTATGGCTACACCTTC. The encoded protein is CASSLGQGANYGYTF. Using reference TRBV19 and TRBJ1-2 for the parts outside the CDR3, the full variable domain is DGGITQSPKYLFRKEGQNVTLSCEQNLNHDAMYWYRQDPGQGLRLIYYSQIVNDFQKGDIAEGYSVSREKKESFPLTVTSAQKNPTAFYLCASSLGQGANYGYTFGSGTRLTVV.

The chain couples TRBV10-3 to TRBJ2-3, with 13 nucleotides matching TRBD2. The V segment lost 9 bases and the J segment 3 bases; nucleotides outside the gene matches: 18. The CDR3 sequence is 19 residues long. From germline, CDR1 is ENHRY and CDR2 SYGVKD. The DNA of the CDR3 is TGTGCCATTTCGCCAGGGACAGGACTAGCGGGAGCCGGGACAGATACGCAGTATTTT. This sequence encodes CAISPGTGLAGAGTDTQYF.

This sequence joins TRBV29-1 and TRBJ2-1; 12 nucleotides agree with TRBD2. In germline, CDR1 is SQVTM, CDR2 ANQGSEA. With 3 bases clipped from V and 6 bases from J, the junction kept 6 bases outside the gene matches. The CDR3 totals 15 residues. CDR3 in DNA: TGCAGCGTTGATAAGGGACTAGCGGGCCTCAATGAGCAGTTCTTC. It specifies CSVDKGLAGLNEQFF.

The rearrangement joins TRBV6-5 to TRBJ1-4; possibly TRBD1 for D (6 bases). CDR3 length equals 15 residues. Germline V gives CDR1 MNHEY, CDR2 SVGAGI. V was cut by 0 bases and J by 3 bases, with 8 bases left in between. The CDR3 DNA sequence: TGTGCCAGCAGTTACTCAGGGGGGGCTAATGAAAAACTGTTTTTT. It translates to CASSYSGGANEKLFF.